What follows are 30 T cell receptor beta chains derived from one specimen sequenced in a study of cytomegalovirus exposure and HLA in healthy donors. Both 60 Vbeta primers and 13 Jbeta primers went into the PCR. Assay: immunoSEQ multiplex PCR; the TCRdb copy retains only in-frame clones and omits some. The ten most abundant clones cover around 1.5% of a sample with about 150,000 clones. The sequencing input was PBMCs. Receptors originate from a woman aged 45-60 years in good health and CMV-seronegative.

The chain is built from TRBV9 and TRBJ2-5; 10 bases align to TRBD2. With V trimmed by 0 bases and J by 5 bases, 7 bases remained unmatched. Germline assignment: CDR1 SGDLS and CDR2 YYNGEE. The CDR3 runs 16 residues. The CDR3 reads CASSVASSGGMETQYF. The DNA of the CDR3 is TGTGCCAGCAGCGTAGCGTCTAGCGGGGGTATGGAGACCCAGTACTTC.

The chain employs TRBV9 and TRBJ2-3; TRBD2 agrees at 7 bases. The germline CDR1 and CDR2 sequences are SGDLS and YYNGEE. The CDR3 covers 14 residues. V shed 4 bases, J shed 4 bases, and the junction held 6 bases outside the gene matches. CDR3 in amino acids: CASSLGRASDTQYF. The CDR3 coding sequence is TGTGCCAGCAGCCTGGGGAGGGCCTCAGATACGCAGTATTTT. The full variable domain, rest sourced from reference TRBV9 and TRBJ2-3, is DSGVTQTPKHLITATGQRVTLRCSPRSGDLSVYWYQQSLDQGLQFLIQYYNGEERAKGNILERFSAQQFPDLHSELNLSSLELGDSALYFCASSLGRASDTQYFGPGTRLTVL.

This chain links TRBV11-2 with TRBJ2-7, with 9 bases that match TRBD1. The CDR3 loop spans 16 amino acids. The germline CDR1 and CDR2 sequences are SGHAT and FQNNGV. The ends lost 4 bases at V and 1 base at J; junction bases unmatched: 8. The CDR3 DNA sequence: TGTGCCAGCAGCTCAACAGGGGGCCTGGGGTCCTACGAGCAGTACTTC. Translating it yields CASSSTGGLGSYEQYF.

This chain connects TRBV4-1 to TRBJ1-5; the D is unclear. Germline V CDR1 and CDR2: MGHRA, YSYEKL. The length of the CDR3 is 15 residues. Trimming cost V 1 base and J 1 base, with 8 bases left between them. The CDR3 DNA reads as TGCGCCAGCAGCCAAGGAGGGTTAAGCAATCAGCCCCAGCATTTT. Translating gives CASSQGGLSNQPQHF.

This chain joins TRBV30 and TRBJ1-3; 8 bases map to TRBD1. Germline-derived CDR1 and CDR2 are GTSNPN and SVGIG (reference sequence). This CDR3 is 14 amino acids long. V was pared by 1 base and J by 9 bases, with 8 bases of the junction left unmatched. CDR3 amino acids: CAWSAPDRAGTIYF. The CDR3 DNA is TGTGCCTGGAGTGCCCCGGACAGGGCGGGCACCATATATTTT.

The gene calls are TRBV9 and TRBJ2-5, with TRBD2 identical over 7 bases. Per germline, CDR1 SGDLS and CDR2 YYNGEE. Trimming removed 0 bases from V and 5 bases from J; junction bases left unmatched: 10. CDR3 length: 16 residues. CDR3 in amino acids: CASSVGGEGVEETQYF. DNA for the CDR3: TGTGCCAGCAGCGTAGGGGGGGAGGGCGTCGAGGAGACCCAGTACTTC.

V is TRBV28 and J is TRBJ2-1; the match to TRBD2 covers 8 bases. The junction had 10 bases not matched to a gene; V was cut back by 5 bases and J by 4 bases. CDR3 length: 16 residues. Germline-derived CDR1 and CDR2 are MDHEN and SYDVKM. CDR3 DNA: TGTGCCAGCAGTCCAAGGGCTAGCGGGCCTTACAATGAGCAGTTCTTC. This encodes CASSPRASGPYNEQFF.

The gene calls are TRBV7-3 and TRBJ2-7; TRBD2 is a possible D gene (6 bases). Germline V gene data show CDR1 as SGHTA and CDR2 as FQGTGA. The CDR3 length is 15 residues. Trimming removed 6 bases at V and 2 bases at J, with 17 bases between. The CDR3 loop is CASSKESGYTYEQYF. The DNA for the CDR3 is TGTGCCAGCAGTAAGGAAAGCGGGTACACCTACGAGCAGTACTTC.

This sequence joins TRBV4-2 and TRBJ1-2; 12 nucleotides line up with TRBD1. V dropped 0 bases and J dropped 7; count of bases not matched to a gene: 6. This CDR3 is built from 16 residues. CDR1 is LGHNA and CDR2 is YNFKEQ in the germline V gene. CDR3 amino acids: CASSQDRDRGLGGYTF. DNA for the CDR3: TGTGCCAGCAGCCAAGATAGGGACAGGGGGCTGGGTGGCTACACCTTC.

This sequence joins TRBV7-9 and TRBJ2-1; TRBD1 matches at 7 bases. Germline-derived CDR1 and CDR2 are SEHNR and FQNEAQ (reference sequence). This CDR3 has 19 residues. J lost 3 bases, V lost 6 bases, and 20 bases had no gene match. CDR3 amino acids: CASSQTTGDVLVSYNEQFF. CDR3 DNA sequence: TGTGCCAGCAGTCAGACTACAGGGGACGTGTTAGTTAGCTACAATGAGCAGTTCTTC.

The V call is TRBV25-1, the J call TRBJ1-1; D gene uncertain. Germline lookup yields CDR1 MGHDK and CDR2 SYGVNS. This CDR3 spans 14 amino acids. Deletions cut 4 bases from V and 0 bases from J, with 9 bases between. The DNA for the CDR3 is TGTGCCAGCAGTGGGCCAACCCTGAACACTGAAGCTTTCTTT. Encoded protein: CASSGPTLNTEAFF.

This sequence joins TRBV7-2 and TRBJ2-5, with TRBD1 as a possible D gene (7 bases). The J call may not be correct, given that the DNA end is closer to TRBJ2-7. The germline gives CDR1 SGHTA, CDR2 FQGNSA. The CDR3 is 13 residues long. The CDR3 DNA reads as TGTGCCAGCGGACTAACAGGGGTCTACGAGCAGTACTTC. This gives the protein CASGLTGVYEQYF.

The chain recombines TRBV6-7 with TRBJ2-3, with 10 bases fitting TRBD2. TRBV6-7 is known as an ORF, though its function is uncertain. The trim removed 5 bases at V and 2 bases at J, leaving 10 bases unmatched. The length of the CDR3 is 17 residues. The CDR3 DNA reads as TGTGCCAGCAGTCCGGGGGATAGCGGGGGGTTCACAGATACGCAGTATTTT. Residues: CASSPGDSGGFTDTQYF.

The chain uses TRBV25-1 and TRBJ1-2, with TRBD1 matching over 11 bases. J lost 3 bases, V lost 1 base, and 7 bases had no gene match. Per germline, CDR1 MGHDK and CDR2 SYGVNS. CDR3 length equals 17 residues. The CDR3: CASSESLWTGGDYGYTF. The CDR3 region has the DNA TGTGCCAGCAGTGAATCGTTGTGGACAGGGGGCGACTATGGCTACACCTTC.

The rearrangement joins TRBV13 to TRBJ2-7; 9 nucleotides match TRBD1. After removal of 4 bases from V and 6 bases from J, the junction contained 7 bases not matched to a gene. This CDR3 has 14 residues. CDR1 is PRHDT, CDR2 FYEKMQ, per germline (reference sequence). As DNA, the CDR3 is TGTGCCAGCAGCTCAAGGACAGGGGCAGGCGAGCAGTACTTC. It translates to CASSSRTGAGEQYF.

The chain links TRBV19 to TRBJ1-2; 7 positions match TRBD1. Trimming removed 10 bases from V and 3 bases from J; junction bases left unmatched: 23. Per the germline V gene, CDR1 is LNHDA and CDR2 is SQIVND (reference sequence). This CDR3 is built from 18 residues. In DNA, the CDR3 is TGTGCCACCCGTCAGGGGAGACAGGGTGCATTGAGCGACTATGGCTACACCTTC. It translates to CATRQGRQGALSDYGYTF.

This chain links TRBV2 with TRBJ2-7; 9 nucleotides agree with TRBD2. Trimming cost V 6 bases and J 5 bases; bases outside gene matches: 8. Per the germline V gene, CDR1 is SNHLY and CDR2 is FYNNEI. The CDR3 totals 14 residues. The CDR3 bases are TGTGCCAGCAGGAGGGGTAGCGGGAGCGACGAGCAGTACTTC. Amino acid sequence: CASRRGSGSDEQYF.

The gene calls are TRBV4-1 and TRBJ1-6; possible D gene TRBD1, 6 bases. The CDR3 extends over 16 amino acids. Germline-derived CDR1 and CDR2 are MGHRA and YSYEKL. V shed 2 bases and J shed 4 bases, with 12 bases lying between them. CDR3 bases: TGCGCCAGCAGCCAACCCAGGGGTGGGTATAATTCACCCCTCCACTTT. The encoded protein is CASSQPRGGYNSPLHF.

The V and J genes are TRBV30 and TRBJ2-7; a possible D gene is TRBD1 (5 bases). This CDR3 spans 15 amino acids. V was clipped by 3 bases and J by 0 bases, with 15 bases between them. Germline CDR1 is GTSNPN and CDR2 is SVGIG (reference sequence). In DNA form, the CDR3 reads TGTGCCTGGAGCTACCTGACAGAGAGCTCCTACGAGCAGTACTTC. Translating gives CAWSYLTESSYEQYF. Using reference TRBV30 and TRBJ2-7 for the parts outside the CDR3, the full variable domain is SQTIHQWPATLVQPVGSPLSLECTVEGTSNPNLYWYRQAAGRGLQLLFYSVGIGQISSEVPQNLSASRPQDRQFILSSKKLLLSDSGFYLCAWSYLTESSYEQYFGPGTRLTVT.

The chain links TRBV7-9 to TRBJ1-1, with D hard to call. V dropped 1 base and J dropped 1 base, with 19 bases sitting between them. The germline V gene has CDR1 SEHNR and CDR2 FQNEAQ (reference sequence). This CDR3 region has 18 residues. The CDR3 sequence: CASSLEGLSLRENTEAFF. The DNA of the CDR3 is TGTGCCAGCAGCTTAGAAGGTCTAAGCTTACGGGAGAACACTGAAGCTTTCTTT.

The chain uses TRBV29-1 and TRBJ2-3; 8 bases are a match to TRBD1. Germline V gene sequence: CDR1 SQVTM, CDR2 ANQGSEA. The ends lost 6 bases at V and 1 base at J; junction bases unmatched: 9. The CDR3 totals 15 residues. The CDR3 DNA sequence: TGCAGCGTCACATTACCGGGACAGGGCACAGATACGCAGTATTTT. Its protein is CSVTLPGQGTDTQYF.

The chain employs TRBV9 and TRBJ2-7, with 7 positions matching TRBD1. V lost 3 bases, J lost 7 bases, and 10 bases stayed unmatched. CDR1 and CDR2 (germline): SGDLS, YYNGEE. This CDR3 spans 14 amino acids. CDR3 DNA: TGTGCCAGCAGCGCACAGGGGTGCCGGTGGGAGCAGTACTTC. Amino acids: CASSAQGCRWEQYF.

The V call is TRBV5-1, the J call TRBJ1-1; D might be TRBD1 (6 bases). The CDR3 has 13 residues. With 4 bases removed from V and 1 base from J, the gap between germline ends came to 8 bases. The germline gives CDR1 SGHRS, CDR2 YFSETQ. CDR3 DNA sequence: TGCGCCAGCAGCACGGGACAGAACACTGAAGCTTTCTTT. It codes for CASSTGQNTEAFF.

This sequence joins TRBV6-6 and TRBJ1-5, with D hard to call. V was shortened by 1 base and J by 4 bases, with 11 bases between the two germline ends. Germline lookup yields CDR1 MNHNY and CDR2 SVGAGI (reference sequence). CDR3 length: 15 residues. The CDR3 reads CASSYFRGENQPQHF. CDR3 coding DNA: TGTGCCAGCAGTTACTTTCGGGGAGAGAATCAGCCCCAGCATTTT.

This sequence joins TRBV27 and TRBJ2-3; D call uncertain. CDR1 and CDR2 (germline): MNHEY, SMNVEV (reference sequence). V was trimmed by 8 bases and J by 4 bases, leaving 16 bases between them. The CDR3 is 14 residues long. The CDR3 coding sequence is TGTGCCAGCTCCCCTCTTAGCAGCGCAGATACGCAGTATTTT. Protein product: CASSPLSSADTQYF.

CDR3 DNA sequence: TGTGCCAGCAGCCAGAGGGCGGGCACAGATACGCAGTATTTT. Its protein is CASSQRAGTDTQYF. The chain uses TRBV7-3 and TRBJ2-3; TRBD2 might be the D (5 bases). The germline gives CDR1 SGHTA, CDR2 FQGTGA. The CDR3 is 14 residues long. V was trimmed by 5 bases and J by 1 base, leaving 10 bases between them.

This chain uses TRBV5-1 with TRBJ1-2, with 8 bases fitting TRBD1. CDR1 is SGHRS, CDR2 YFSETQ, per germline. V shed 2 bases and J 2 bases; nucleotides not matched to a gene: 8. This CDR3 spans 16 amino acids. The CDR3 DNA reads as TGCGCCAGCAGCTTACAGGGGGGAACCAGCAACTATGGCTACACCTTC. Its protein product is CASSLQGGTSNYGYTF.

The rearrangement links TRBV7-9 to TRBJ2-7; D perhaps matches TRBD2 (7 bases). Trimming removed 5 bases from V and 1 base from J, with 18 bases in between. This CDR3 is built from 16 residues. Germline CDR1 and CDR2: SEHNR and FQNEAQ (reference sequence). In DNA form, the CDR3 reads TGTGCCAGCAGCCCACCCCTAGCGGACAGTTCCTACGAGCAGTACTTC. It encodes CASSPPLADSSYEQYF. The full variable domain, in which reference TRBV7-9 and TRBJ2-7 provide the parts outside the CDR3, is DTGVSQNPRHKITKRGQNVTFRCDPISEHNRLYWYRQTLGQGPEFLTYFQNEAQLEKSRLLSDRFSAERPKGSFSTLEIQRTEQGDSAMYLCASSPPLADSSYEQYFGPGTRLTVT.

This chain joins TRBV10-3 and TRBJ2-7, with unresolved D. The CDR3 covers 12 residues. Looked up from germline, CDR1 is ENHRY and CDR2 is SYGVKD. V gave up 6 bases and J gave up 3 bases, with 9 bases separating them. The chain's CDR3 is CAISQALYEQYF. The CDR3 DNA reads TGTGCCATCAGCCAAGCCCTCTACGAGCAGTACTTC.

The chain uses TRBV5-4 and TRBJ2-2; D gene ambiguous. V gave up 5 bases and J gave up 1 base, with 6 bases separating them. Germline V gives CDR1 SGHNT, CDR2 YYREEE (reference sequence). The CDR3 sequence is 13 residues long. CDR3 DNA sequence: TGTGCCAGCAGTGTACAGAACACCGGGGAGCTGTTTTTT. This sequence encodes CASSVQNTGELFF.